The 22 T cell receptor beta chains presented below share a single source sample, sequenced in a study of T cells expressing NK-cell markers. TCRdb reprocessed the 5' RACE reads, with one entry per CDR3 protein and no DNA. Recorded for this sample: roughly 420,000 distinct CDR3 sequences. Specimen: blood T cells: a sorted CD56 or NKG2C T cell subset, CD4+ or CD8+ T cells, or bulk PBMC T cells (not recorded which). Source of these receptors: a woman aged 18-70 years in good health.

This chain joins TRBV9 and TRBJ2-2; the TRBD1 assignment by TCRdb is unverifiable without DNA. Germline V gene sequence: CDR1 SGDLS, CDR2 YYNGEE. The CDR3 is 17 residues long. The CDR3 here is CASSVRGATTNTGELFF. The variable domain in full, completed from reference TRBV9 and TRBJ2-2, reads DSGVTQTPKHLITATGQRVTLRCSPRSGDLSVYWYQQSLDQGLQFLIQYYNGEERAKGNILERFSAQQFPDLHSELNLSSLELGDSALYFCASSVRGATTNTGELFFGEGSRLTVL.

The rearrangement joins TRBV3-1 to TRBJ2-3; as DNA is missing, the TRBD1 call by TCRdb cannot be tested. Germline V lookup: CDR1 LGHDT, CDR2 YNNKEL (reference sequence). The CDR3 loop spans 13 amino acids. CDR3 sequence reads: CASRLGPADTQYF.

The rearrangement links TRBV6-2 or TRBV6-3 to TRBJ1-1; TCRdb proposes TRBD1, but this gene call is untestable without DNA. CDR1 is MNHEY and CDR2 is SVGEGT in the germline V gene. This CDR3 has 15 residues. The CDR3: CASSRYAPPNTEAFF.

The rearrangement uses TRBV20-1 and TRBJ1-2. The CDR3 extends over 15 amino acids. The germline V gene has CDR1 DFQATT and CDR2 SNEGSKA (reference sequence). CDR3: CSAIRLVRIDYGYTF.

The chain is built from TRBV6-1 and TRBJ1-6. The CDR3 covers 13 residues. Germline assignment: CDR1 MNHNS and CDR2 SASEGT. CDR3: CASSERTLSPLHF.

The CDR3 loop is CASSGSRGLAGGTSTDTQYF. The chain uses TRBV5-1 and TRBJ2-3; as DNA is missing, the TRBD2 call by TCRdb cannot be tested. Per the germline V gene, CDR1 is SGHRS and CDR2 is YFSETQ. The CDR3 is 20 amino acids.

The chain recombines TRBV19 with TRBJ2-2. Germline V CDR1 and CDR2: LNHDA, SQIVND (reference sequence). The CDR3 spans 16 residues. The CDR3 loop reads CASSPDTLQRTGELFF.

The chain joins TRBV7-2 to TRBJ2-2; TCRdb calls TRBD1, which cannot be checked without DNA. The CDR3 runs to 15 residues. Germline-derived CDR1 and CDR2 are SGHTA and FQGNSA. The CDR3 is CASSLGGDRTGELFF.

This chain uses TRBV5-1 with TRBJ2-4; TCRdb's D gene call, TRBD1, goes unchecked for lack of DNA. Germline CDR1 and CDR2: SGHRS and YFSETQ. The CDR3 runs to 19 residues. CDR3 residues: CASSLAQRGPGLTKNIQYF. Together with reference TRBV5-1 and TRBJ2-4, the CDR3 gives the full variable domain: KAGVTQTPRYLIKTRGQQVTLSCSPISGHRSVSWYQQTPGQGLQFLFEYFSETQRNKGNFPGRFSGRQFSNSRSEMNVSTLELGDSALYLCASSLAQRGPGLTKNIQYFGAGTRLSVL.

This chain connects TRBV10-3 to TRBJ2-5; TCRdb picks TRBD2, but there is no DNA to check that call. The length of the CDR3 is 15 residues. CDR1 and CDR2 from the germline V gene are ENHRY and SYGVKD. The CDR3 region is CAISESLAGGETQYF.

The genes are TRBV20-1 and TRBJ2-3. Per the germline V gene, CDR1 is DFQATT and CDR2 is SNEGSKA (reference sequence). This CDR3 region has 12 residues. The CDR3 here is CSARDPVNTQYF.

The chain combines TRBV4-1 with TRBJ2-1. The CDR3 spans 15 residues. The germline V gene encodes CDR1 MGHRA and CDR2 YSYEKL. CDR3 in amino acids: CASSPSAASYNEQFF.

The chain recombines TRBV20-1 with TRBJ2-3; TCRdb indicates TRBD2, and absent DNA this call remains unverified. CDR1 and CDR2 (germline): DFQATT, SNEGSKA (reference sequence). The CDR3 loop spans 14 amino acids. The CDR3 reads CSVSLARPPDTQYF.

V gene TRBV2 combines with J gene TRBJ1-1; TCRdb gives TRBD1 as the D gene, but with no DNA this cannot be confirmed. Looked up from germline, CDR1 is SNHLY and CDR2 is FYNNEI. The CDR3 has 14 amino acids. This chain's CDR3 is CASGWGTRDSEAFF.

V and J are TRBV28 and TRBJ2-3; TCRdb's D call of TRBD2 is untestable without DNA. Germline V CDR1 and CDR2: MDHEN, SYDVKM. This CDR3 is built from 14 residues. The chain's CDR3 is CASSLLAGTDTQYF.

The rearrangement uses TRBV10-3 and TRBJ2-2; TCRdb lists TRBD1, though no DNA is available to test this call. CDR1 is ENHRY and CDR2 is SYGVKD in the germline V gene. There are 12 residues in the CDR3. This CDR3 is CAILRGTGELFF.

The chain combines TRBV12-3 or TRBV12-4 with TRBJ2-7. The CDR3 runs 14 residues. The CDR3 here is CASSVERGSYEQYF.

The V call is TRBV4-3, the J call TRBJ1-5; the TRBD1 assignment by TCRdb is unverifiable without DNA. This CDR3 region has 20 residues. Germline CDR1 is LGHNA and CDR2 is YSLEER. This chain's CDR3 is CASSQRSNRQGLYSNQPQHF.

The CDR3 here is CAIRQHLNTEAFF. The chain combines TRBV10-3 with TRBJ1-1. The CDR3 loop spans 13 amino acids. Germline-derived CDR1 and CDR2 are ENHRY and SYGVKD.

The gene calls are TRBV6-1 and TRBJ1-2. Germline V gives CDR1 MNHNS, CDR2 SASEGT. This CDR3 has 13 amino acids. The CDR3 reads CASSEEAASRYTF.

The V and J genes are TRBV5-4 and TRBJ2-7; TCRdb designates TRBD2, a call that cannot be tested without DNA. The CDR3 length is 13 residues. The germline V gene has CDR1 SGHNT and CDR2 YYREEE (reference sequence). The CDR3 sequence is CASSGTSDYEQYF. Looking up the rest from reference TRBV5-4 and TRBJ2-7 gives the full variable domain: ETGVTQSPTHLIKTRGQQVTLRCSSQSGHNTVSWYQQALGQGPQFIFQYYREEENGRGNFPPRFSGLQFPNYSSELNVNALELDDSALYLCASSGTSDYEQYFGPGTRLTVT.

V usage is TRBV28 and J usage is TRBJ2-7; TCRdb indicates TRBD2, and absent DNA this call remains unverified. Per germline, CDR1 MDHEN and CDR2 SYDVKM. The CDR3 has 17 amino acids. CDR3 protein: CASTLGDLRDSYYEQYF.